This T cell receptor (beta chain) was profiled in a study of response to subunit inactivated influenza vaccine. Notes on the study in general: The authors put forward the suggestion that each seasonal influenza vaccination may bring in only a limited number of new T cells.

TCRdb recomputed calls from the RT-PCR reads with MiXCR, one row per CDR3 protein. The data hold roughly 630,000 distinct CDR3 sequences, with 14% observed a single time. In its sample, this clonotype was seen a few times. Its antigen is not identified. The CDR3 is made up of 17 amino acids. The chain uses TRBV21-1 and TRBJ1-3; the table's D gene call, TRBD1, was not cross checked with the DNA. TRBV21-1 is tagged as a pseudogene. This TCR was sampled from a man aged 50-60 years who received an inactivated influenza vaccine. The specimen was PBMCs from blood, collected around 15 days before vaccination. Written as DNA, the CDR3 is TGTGCCAGCAGCCCCCAGGGGGCGCAAAAATCTGGAAACACCATATATTTT. Translating gives CASSPQGAQKSGNTIYF.